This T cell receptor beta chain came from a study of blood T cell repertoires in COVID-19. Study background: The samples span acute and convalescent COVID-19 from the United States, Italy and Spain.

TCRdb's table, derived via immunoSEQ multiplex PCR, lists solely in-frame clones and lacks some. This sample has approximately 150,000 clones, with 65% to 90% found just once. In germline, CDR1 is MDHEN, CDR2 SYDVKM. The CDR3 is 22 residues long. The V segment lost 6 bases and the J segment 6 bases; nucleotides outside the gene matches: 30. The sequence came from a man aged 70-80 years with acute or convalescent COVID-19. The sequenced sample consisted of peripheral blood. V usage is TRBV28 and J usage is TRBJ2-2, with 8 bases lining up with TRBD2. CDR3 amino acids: CASRSYQSTPTAGAKVAGELFF. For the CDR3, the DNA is TGTGCCAGCAGATCGTACCAGTCAACCCCCACAGCGGGAGCCAAGGTCGCCGGGGAGCTGTTTTTT. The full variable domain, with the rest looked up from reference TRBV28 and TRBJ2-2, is DVKVTQSSRYLVKRTGEKVFLECVQDMDHENMFWYRQDPGLGLRLIYFSYDVKMKEKGDIPEGYSVSREKKERFSLILESASTNQTSMYLCASRSYQSTPTAGAKVAGELFFGEGSRLTVL.